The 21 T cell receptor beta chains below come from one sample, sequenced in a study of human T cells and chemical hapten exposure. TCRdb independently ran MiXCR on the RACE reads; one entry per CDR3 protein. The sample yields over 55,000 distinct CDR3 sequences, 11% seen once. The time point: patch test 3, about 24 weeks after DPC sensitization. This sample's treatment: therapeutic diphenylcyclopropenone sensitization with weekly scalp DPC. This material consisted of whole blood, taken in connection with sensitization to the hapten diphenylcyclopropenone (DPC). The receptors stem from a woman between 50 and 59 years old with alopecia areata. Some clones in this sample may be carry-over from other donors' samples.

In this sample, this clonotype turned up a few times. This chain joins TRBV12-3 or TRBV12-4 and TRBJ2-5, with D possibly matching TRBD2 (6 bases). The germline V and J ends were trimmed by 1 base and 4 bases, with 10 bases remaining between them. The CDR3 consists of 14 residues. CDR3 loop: CASSLVRDSETQYF. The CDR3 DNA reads TGTGCCAGCAGTTTAGTTAGGGACTCAGAGACCCAGTACTTC.

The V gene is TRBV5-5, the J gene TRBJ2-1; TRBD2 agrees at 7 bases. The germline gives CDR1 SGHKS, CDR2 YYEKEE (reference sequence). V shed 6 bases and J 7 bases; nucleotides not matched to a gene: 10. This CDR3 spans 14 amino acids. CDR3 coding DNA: TGTGCCAGCATCCCTCCGGGGGGAAGAAATGAGCAGTTCTTC. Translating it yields CASIPPGGRNEQFF.

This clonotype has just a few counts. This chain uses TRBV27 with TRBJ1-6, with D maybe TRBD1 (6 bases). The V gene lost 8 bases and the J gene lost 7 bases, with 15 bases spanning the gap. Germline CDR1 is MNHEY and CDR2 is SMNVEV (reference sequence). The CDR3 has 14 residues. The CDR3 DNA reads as TGTGCCAGCGGACTACAGGGCTTAAATTCACCCCTCCACTTT. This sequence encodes CASGLQGLNSPLHF.

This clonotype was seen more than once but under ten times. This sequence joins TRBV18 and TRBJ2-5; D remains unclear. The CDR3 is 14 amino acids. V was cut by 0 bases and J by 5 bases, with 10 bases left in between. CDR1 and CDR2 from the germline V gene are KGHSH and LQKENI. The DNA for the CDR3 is TGTGCCAGCTCACCACCGGGCGGTGTGGAGACCCAGTACTTC. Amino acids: CASSPPGGVETQYF.

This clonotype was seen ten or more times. CDR3 in amino acids: CASSPPGLAGVDTQYF. The CDR3 DNA sequence: TGTGCCAGCAGCCCGCCGGGACTAGCGGGAGTAGATACGCAGTATTTT. V is TRBV5-6 and J is TRBJ2-3; 14 nucleotides match TRBD2. Trimming took 4 bases from V and 5 from J; bases not matched to a gene: 6. Germline values: CDR1 SGHDT, CDR2 YYEEEE. The CDR3 is 16 amino acids.

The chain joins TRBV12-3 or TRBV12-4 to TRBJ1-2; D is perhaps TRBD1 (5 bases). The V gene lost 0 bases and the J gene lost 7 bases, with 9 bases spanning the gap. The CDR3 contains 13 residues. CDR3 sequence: CASSLAERGGYTF. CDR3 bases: TGTGCCAGCAGTTTAGCGGAGAGGGGTGGCTACACCTTC.

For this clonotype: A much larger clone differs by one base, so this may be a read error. CDR3 sequence reads: CSALTSGMSNTGKLFF. The DNA of the CDR3 is TGCAGTGCGCTGACTAGCGGGATGTCGAACACCGGGAAGCTGTTTTTT. V gene TRBV20-1 combines with J gene TRBJ2-2; 11 bases align to TRBD2. The CDR3 covers 16 residues. Per the germline V gene, CDR1 is DFQATT and CDR2 is SNEGSKA (reference sequence).

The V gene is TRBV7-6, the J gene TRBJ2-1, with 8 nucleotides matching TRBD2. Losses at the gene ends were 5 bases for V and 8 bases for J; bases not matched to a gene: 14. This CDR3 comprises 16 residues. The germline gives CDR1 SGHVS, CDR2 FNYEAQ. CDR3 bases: TGTGCCAGCAGCCCGCGCTCGGGAGGGGCGACGGATGAGCAGTTCTTC. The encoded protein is CASSPRSGGATDEQFF.

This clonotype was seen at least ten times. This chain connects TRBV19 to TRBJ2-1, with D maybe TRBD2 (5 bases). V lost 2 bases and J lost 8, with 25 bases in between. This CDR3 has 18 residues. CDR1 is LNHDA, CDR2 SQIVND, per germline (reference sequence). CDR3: CASSIWAGRSGGSDEQFF. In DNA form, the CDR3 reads TGTGCCAGTAGTATATGGGCTGGGCGAAGCGGTGGGTCCGATGAGCAGTTCTTC.

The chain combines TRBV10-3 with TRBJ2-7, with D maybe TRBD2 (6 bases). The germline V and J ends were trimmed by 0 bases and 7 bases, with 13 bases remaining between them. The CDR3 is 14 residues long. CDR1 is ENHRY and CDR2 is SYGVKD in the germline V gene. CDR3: CAISESAVRGEQYF. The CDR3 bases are TGTGCCATCAGTGAGTCTGCCGTCCGGGGGGAGCAGTACTTC.

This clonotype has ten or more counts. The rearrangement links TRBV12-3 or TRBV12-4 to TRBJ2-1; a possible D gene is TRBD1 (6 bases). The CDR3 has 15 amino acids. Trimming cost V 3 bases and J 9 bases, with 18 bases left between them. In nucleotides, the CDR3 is TGTGCCAGCAGTTTTCAACCCCGACAGGCAGCTGAGCAGTTCTTC. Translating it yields CASSFQPRQAAEQFF.

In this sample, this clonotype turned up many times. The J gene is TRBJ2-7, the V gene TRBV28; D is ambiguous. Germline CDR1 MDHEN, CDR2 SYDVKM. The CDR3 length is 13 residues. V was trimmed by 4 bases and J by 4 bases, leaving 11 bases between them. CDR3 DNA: TGTGCCAGCAGTTCCTCGGCCGGGTACGAGCAGTACTTC. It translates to CASSSSAGYEQYF.

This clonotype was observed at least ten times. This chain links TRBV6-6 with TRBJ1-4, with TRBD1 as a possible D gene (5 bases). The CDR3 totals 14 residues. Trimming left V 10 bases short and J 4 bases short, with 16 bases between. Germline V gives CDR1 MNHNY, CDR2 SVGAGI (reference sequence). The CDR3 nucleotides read TGTGCCACCTTAGTCGGGGGAAGTAATGAAAAACTGTTTTTT. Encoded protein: CATLVGGSNEKLFF.

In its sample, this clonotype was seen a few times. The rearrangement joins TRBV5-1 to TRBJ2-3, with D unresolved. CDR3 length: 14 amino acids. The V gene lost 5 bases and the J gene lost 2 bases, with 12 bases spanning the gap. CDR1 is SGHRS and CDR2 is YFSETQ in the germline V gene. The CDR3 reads CASSPDTYTDTQYF. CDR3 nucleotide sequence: TGCGCCAGCAGTCCCGACACATACACAGATACGCAGTATTTT.

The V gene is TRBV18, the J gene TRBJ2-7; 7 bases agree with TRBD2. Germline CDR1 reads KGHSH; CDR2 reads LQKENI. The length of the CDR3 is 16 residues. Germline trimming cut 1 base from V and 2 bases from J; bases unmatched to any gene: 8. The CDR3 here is CASSPQAGKGAYEQYF. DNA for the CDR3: TGTGCCAGCTCACCACAAGCGGGGAAGGGAGCCTACGAGCAGTACTTC.

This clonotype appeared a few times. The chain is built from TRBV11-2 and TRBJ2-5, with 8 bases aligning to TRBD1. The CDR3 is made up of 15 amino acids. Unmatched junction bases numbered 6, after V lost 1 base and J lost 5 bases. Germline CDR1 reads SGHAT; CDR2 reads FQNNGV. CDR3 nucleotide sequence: TGTGCCAGCAGCTTAGGCCGACAGGGGATGGAGACCCAGTACTTC. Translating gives CASSLGRQGMETQYF.

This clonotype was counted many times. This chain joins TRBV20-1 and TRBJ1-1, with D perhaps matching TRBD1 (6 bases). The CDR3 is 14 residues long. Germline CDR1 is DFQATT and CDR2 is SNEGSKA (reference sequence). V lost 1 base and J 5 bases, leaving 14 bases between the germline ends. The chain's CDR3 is CSARVDRLMTEAFF. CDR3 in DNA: TGCAGTGCTAGAGTTGACAGGTTGATGACTGAAGCTTTCTTT.

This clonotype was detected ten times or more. In DNA form, the CDR3 reads TGCAGCGTTGAAGTGAGGGTCAGAACTGAAGCTTTCTTT. Translated: CSVEVRVRTEAFF. The chain is built from TRBV29-1 and TRBJ1-1; D gene uncertain. Germline CDR1 and CDR2: SQVTM and ANQGSEA. V lost 1 base and J lost 5, with 11 bases in between. This CDR3 spans 13 amino acids.

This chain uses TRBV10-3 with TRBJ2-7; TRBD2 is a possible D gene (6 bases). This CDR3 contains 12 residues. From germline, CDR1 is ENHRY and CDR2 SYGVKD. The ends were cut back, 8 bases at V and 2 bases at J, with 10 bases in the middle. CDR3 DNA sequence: TGTGCCATCGGGGGACTTACCTACGAGCAGTACTTC. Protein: CAIGGLTYEQYF.

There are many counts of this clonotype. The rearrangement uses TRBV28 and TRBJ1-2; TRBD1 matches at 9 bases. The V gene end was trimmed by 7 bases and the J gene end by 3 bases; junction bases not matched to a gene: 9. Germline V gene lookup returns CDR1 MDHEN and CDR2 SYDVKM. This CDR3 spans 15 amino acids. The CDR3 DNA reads TGTGCCAGCATCCCCCGGGACAGGGCGGACTATGGCTACACCTTC. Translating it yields CASIPRDRADYGYTF.

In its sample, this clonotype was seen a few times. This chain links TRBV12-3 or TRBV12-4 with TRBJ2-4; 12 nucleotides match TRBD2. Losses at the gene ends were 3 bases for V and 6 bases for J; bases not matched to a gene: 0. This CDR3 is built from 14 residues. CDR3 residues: CASSLGLAGNIQYF. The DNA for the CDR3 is TGTGCCAGCAGTTTGGGACTAGCGGGAAACATTCAGTACTTC.